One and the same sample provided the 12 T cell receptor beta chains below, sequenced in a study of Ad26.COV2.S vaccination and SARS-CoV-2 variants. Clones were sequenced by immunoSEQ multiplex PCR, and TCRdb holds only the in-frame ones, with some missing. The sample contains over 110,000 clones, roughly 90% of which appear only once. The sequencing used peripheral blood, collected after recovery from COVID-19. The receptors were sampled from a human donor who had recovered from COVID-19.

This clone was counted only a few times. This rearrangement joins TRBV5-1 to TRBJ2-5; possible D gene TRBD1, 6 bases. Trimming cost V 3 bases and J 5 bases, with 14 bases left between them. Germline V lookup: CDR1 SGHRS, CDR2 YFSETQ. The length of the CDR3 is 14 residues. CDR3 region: CASSSATGTETQYF. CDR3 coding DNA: TGCGCCAGCAGCTCTGCCACAGGGACGGAGACCCAGTACTTC.

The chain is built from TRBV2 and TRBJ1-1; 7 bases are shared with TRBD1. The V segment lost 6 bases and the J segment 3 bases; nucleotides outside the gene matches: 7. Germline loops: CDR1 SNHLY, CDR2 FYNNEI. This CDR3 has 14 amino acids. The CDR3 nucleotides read TGTGCCAGCAGCGGTGACAGGGACTACACTGAAGCTTTCTTT. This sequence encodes CASSGDRDYTEAFF.

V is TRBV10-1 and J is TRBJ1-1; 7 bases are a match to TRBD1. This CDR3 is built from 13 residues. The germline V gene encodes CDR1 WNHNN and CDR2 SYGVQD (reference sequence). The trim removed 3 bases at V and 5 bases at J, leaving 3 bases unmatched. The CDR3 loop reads CASSEGTATEAFF. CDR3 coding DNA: TGCGCCAGCAGTGAAGGGACAGCGACTGAAGCTTTCTTT.

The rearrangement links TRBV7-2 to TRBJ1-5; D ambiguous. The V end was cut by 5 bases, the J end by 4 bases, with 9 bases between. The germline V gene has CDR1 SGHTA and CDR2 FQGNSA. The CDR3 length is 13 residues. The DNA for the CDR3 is TGTGCCAGCAGCCTTGCTTATAATCAGCCCCAGCATTTT. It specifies CASSLAYNQPQHF.

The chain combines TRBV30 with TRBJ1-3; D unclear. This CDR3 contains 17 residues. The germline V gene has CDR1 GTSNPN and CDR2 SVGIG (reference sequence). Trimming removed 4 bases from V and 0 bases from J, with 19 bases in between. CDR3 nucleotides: TGTGCCTGGAACATAGTCCTGTGGCGGACCTCTGGAAACACCATATATTTT. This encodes CAWNIVLWRTSGNTIYF.

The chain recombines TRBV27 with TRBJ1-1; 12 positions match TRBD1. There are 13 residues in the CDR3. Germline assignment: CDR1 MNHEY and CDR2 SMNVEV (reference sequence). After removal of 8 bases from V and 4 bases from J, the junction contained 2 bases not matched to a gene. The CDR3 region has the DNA TGTGCCAGCCGGGACAGGGGGCTCACTGAAGCTTTCTTT. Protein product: CASRDRGLTEAFF.

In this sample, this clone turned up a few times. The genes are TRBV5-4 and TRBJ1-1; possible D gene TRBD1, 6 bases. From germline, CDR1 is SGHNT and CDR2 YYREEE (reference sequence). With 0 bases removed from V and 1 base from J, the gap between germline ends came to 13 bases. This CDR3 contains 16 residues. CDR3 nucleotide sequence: TGTGCCAGCAGCTTGGCCGGACAGCTGGGGAACACTGAAGCTTTCTTT. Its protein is CASSLAGQLGNTEAFF.

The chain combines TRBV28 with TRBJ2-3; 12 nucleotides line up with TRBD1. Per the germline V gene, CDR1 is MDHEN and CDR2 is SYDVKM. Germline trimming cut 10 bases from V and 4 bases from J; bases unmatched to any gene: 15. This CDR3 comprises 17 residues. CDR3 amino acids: CAISLASGQGASDTQYF. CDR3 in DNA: TGTGCCATCTCACTCGCCTCGGGACAGGGGGCATCAGATACGCAGTATTTT. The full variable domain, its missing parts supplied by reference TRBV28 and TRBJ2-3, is DVKVTQSSRYLVKRTGEKVFLECVQDMDHENMFWYRQDPGLGLRLIYFSYDVKMKEKGDIPEGYSVSREKKERFSLILESASTNQTSMYLCAISLASGQGASDTQYFGPGTRLTVL.

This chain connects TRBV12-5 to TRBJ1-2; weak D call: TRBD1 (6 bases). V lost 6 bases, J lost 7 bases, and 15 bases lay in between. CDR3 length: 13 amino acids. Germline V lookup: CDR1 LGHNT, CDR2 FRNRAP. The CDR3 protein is CASGRGQSPGYTF. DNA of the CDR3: TGTGCTAGTGGCCGCGGACAGTCCCCTGGCTACACCTTC.

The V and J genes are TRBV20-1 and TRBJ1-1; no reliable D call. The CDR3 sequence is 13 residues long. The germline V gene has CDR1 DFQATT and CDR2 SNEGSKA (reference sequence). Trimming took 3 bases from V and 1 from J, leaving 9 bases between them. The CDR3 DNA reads TGCAGTGCTAGTTGGACGGAGAACACTGAAGCTTTCTTT. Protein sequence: CSASWTENTEAFF.

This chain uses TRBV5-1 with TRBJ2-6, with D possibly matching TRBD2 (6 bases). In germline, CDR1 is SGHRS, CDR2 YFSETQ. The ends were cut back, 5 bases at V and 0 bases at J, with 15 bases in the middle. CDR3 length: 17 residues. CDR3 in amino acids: CASRGGQASSGANVLTF. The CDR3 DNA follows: TGCGCCAGCAGAGGAGGGCAGGCAAGCTCTGGGGCCAACGTCCTGACTTTC.

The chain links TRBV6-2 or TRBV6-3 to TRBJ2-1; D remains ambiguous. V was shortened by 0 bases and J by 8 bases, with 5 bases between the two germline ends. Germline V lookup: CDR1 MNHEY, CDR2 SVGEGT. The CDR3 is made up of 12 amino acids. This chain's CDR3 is CASSYSFDEQFF. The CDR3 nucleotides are TGTGCCAGCAGTTACTCGTTTGATGAGCAGTTCTTC.